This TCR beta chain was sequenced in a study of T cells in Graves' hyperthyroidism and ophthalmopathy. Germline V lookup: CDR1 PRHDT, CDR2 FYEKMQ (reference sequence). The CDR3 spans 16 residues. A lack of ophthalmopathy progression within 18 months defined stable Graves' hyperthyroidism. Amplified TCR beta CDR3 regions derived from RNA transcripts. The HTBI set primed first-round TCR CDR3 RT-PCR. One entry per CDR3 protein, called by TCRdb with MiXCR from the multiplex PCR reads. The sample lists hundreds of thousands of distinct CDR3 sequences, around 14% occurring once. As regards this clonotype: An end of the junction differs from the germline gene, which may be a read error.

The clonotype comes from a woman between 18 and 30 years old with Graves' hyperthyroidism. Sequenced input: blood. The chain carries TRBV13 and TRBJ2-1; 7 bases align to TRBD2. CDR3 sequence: CANSLAGRGSNNEQFF. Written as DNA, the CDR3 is TGTGCCAACAGCTTAGCCGGGCGGGGGAGCAACAATGAGCAGTTCTTC. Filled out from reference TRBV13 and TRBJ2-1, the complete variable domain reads AAGVIQSPRHLIKEKRETATLKCYPIPRHDTVYWYQQGPGQDPQFLISFYEKMQSDKGSIPDRFSAQQFSDYHSELNMSSLELGDSALYFCANSLAGRGSNNEQFFGPGTRLTVL.